The clone carrying this TCR beta chain was counted a few times. This entry is derived from a study of blood T cell repertoires in COVID-19. On the study more broadly: COVID-19 samples collected from the United States, Italy and Spain covered acute and convalescent phases. PBMCs, B-cell-depleted T cells, or T cells were the source of the cDNA or gDNA that made up the material.

Germline V gene lookup returns CDR1 SGHNT and CDR2 YYREEE (reference sequence). The junction had 5 bases not matched to a gene; V was cut back by 4 bases and J by 5 bases. The CDR3 spans 14 residues. How the authors handled the data: Using reference gene primer amplification, nucleated cell counts were estimated. Clones were sequenced by immunoSEQ multiplex PCR, and TCRdb holds only the in-frame ones, with some missing. From that table come the V and J calls and clone size; the DNA was used to work out D and trimming. The sample holds 110,000 to 150,000 clones, approximately 80% seen once. The origin of this receptor is a human donor in a cohort sampled during active COVID-19. The gene calls are TRBV5-4 and TRBJ1-4; the match to TRBD1 covers 7 bases. Sequencing used peripheral blood. The CDR3, as DNA: TGTGCCAGCAGCCCCGAACAGGGGAATGAAAAACTGTTTTTT. It is translated as CASSPEQGNEKLFF.